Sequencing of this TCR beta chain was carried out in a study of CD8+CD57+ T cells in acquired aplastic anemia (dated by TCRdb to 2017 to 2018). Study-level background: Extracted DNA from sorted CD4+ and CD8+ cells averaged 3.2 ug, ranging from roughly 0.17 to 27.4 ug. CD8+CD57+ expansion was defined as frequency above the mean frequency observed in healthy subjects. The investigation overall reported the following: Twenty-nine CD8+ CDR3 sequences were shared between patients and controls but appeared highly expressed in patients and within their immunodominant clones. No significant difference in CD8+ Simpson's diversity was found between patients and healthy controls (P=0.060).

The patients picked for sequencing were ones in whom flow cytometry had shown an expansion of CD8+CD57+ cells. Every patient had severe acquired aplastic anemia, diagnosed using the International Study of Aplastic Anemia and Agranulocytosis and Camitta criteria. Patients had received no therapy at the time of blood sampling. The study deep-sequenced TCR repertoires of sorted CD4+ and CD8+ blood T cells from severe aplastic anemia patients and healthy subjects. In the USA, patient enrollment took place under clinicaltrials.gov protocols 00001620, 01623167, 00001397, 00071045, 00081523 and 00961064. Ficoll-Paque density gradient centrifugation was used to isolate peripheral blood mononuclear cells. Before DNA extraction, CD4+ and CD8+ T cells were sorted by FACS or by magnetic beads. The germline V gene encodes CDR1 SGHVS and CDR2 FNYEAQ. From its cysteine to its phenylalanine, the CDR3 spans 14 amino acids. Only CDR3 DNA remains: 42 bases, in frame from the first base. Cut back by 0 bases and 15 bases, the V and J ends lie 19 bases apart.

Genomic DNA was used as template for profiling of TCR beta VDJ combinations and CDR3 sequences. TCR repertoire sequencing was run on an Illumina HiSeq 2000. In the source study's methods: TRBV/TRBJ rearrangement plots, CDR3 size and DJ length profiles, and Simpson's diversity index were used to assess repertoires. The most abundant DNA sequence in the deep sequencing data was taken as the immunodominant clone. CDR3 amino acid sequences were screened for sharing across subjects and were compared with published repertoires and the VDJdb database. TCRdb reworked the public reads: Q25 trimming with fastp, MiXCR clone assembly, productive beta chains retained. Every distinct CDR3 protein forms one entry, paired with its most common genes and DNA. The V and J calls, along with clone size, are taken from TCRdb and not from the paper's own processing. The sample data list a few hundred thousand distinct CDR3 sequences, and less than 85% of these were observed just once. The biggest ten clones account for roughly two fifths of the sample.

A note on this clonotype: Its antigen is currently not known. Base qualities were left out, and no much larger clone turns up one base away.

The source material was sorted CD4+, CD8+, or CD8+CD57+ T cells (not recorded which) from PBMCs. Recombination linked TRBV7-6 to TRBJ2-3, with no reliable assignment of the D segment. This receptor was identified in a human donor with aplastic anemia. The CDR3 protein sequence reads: CASSLADGPGSYYF. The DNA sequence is TGTGCCAGCAGCTTAGCTGACGGCCCGGGCTCCTACTATTTT.